This T cell receptor (beta chain) originates from a study of human T cells and chemical hapten exposure. The study, taken as a whole, reports: With DPC sensitization, TCRs exceeding 1 in 1000 frequency showed no change. Patch test score was positively correlated with the counts of PT1 expanded TCRs.

The CDR3 has 14 amino acids. V lost 1 base to trimming and J lost 4 bases, with 11 bases between them. The V gene's germline CDR1 is SGHRS and CDR2 YFSETQ. Original data processing: TCRs per sample had a median of roughly 93,000 and ranged from roughly 23,224 to 700,000. TCRdb analysed the RACE reads with MiXCR anew, one entry per CDR3 protein. The V and J calls follow TCRdb's processing rather than the paper's. The sample lists approximately 400,000 distinct CDR3 sequences; roughly 5% were seen once. Time point in this sample: patch test 1, 2 weeks after DPC sensitization. The treatment here: therapeutic diphenylcyclopropenone sensitization with weekly scalp DPC. Those who donated were patients with alopecia, 18 to 70 years of age, and suitable for DPC. This clonotype was counted only a few times. The antigen remains unidentified.

The chain links TRBV5-1 to TRBJ2-5, with TRBD2 as a possible D gene (5 bases). Sequences were derived from whole blood, sampled in connection with sensitization to the hapten diphenylcyclopropenone (DPC). The sequence was obtained from a woman between 50 and 59 years old with alopecia areata. Some clones in this sample may be carry-over from other donors' samples. CDR3 region: CASSLRGQIETQYF. CDR3 nucleotides: TGCGCCAGCAGCTTGCGGGGTCAGATAGAGACCCAGTACTTC.